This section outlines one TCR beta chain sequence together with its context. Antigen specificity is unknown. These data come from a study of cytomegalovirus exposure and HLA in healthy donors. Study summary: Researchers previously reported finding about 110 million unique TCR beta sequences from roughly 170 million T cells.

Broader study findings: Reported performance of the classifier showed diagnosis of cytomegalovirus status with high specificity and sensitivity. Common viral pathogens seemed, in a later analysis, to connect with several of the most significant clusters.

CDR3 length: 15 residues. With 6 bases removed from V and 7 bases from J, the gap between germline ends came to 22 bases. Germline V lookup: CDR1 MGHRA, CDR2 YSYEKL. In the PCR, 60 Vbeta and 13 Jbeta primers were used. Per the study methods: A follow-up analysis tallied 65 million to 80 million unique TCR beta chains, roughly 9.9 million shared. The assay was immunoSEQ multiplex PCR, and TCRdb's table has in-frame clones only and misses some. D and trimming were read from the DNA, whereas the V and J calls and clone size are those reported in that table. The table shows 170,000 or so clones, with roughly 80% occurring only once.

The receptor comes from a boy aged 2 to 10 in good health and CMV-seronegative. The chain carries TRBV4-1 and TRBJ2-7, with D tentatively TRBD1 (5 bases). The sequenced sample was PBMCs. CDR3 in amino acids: CASSFSRGGAWEQYF. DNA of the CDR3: TGCGCCAGCAGTTTTTCAAGAGGTGGGGCGTGGGAGCAGTACTTC.